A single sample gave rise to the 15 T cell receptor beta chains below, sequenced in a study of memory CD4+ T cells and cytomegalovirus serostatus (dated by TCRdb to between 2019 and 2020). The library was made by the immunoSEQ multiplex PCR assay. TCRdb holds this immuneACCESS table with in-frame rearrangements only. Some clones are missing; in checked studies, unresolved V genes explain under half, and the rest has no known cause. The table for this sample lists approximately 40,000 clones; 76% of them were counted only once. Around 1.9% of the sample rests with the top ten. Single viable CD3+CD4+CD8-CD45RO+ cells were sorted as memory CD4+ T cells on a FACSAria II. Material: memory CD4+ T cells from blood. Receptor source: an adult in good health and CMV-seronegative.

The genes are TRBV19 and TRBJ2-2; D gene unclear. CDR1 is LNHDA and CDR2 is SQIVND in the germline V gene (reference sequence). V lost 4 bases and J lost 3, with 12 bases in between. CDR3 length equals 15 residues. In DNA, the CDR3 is TGTGCCAGTAGTACTCTGGACGGTTACACCGGGGAGCTGTTTTTT. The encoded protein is CASSTLDGYTGELFF.

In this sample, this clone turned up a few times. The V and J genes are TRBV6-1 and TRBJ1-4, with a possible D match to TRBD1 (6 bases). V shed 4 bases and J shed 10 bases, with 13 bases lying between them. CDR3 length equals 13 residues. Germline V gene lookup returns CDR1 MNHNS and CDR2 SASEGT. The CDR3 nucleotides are TGTGCCAGCAGTGGCAGGGGAGGCGGAAAACTGTTTTTT. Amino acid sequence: CASSGRGGGKLFF.

This chain's CDR3 is CASSQDSAPDNTQYF. CDR3 in DNA: TGCGCCAGCAGCCAAGATTCCGCACCGGATAATACGCAGTATTTT. V usage is TRBV4-1 and J usage is TRBJ2-3, with unresolved D. The CDR3 spans 15 residues. Germline CDR1 reads MGHRA; CDR2 reads YSYEKL. Trimming removed 0 bases from V and 7 bases from J, with 14 bases in between.

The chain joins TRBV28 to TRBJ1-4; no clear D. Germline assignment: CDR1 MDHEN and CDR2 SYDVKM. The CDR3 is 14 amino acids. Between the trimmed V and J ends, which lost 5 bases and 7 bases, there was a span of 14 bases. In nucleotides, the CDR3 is TGTGCCAGCAGTGATTGGGGAGGGAGTGAAAAACTGTTTTTT. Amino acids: CASSDWGGSEKLFF. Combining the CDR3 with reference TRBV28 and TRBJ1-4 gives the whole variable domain DVKVTQSSRYLVKRTGEKVFLECVQDMDHENMFWYRQDPGLGLRLIYFSYDVKMKEKGDIPEGYSVSREKKERFSLILESASTNQTSMYLCASSDWGGSEKLFFGSGTQLSVL.

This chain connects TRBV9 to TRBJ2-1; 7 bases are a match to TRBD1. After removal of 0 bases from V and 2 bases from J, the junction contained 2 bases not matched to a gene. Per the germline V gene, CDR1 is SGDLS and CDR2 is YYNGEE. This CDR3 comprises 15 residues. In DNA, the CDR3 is TGTGCCAGCAGCGTAGACAGGGGACCCTACAATGAGCAGTTCTTC. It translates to CASSVDRGPYNEQFF.

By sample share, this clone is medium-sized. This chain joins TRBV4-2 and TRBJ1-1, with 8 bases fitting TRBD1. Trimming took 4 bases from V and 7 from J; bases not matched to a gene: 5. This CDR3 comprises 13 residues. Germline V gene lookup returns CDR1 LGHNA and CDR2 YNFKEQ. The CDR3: CASSPDRAFEAFF. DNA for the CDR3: TGTGCCAGCAGCCCGGACAGGGCTTTTGAAGCTTTCTTT.

Here the CDR3 DNA reads TGTGCCAGCAGCTTGGGACTACGCTACGAGCAGTACTTC. Residues: CASSLGLRYEQYF. The rearrangement uses TRBV7-8 and TRBJ2-7; 7 bases map to TRBD2. This CDR3 region has 13 residues. V lost 3 bases to trimming and J lost 3 bases; unmatched junction nucleotides: 2. Germline loops: CDR1 SGHVS, CDR2 FQNEAQ. Filled out from reference TRBV7-8 and TRBJ2-7, the complete variable domain reads GAGVSQSPRYKVAKRGQDVALRCDPISGHVSLFWYQQALGQGPEFLTYFQNEAQLDKSGLPSDRFFAERPEGSVSTLKIQRTQQEDSAVYLCASSLGLRYEQYFGPGTRLTVT.

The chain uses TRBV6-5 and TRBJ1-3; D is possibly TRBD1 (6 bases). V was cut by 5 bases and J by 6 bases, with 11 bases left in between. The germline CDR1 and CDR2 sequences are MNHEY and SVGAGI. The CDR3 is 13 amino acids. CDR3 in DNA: TGTGCCAGCAGTCGGAGGGGGTTAAACACCATATATTTT. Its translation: CASSRRGLNTIYF.

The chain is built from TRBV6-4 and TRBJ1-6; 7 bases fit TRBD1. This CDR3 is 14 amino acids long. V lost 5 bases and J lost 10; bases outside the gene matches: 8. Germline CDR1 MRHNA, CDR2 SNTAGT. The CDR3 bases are TGTGCCAGCAGTATGACAGGGTTAGAGTCACCCCTCCACTTT. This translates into CASSMTGLESPLHF.

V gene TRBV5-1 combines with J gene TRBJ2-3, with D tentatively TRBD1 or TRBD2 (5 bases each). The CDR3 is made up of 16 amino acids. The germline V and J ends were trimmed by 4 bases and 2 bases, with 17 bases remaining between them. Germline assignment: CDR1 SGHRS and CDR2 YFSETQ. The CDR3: CASSPRRGPNTDTQYF. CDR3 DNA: TGCGCCAGCAGCCCCCGAAGGGGACCCAACACAGATACGCAGTATTTT.

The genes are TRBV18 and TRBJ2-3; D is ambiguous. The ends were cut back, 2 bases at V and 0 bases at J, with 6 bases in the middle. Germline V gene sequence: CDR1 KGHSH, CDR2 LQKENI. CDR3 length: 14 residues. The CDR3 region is CASSPSTSTDTQYF. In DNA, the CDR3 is TGTGCCAGCTCACCAAGCACTAGCACAGATACGCAGTATTTT.

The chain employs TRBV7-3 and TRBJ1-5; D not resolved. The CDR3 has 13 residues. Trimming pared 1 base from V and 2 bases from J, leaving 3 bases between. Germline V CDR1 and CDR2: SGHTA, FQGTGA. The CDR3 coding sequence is TGTGCCAGCAGCTTAAGGGGCAATCAGCCCCAGCATTTT. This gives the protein CASSLRGNQPQHF.

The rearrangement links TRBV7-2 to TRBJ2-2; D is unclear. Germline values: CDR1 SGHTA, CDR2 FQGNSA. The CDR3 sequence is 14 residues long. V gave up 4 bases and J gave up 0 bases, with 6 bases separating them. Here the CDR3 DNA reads TGTGCCAGCAGCTCCCAATCGAACACCGGGGAGCTGTTTTTT. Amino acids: CASSSQSNTGELFF.

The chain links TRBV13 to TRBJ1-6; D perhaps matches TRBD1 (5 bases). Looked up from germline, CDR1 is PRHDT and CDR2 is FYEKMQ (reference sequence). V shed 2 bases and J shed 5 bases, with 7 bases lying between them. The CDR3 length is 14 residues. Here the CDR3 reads CASSLQGNNSPLHF. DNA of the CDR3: TGTGCCAGCAGCTTACAGGGAAATAATTCACCCCTCCACTTT.

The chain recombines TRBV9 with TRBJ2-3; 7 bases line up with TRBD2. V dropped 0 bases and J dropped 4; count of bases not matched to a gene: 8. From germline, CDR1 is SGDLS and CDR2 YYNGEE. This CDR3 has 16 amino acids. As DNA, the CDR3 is TGTGCCAGCAGCGTAGTTCCCGGGGGAGGGGCAGATACGCAGTATTTT. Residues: CASSVVPGGGADTQYF.